This T cell receptor beta chain was identified during a study of blood T cell repertoires in COVID-19. Across the whole study: The samples span acute and convalescent COVID-19 from the United States, Italy and Spain.

Original processing methods: The assay estimated nucleated cells by amplifying reference gene primers. Libraries were prepared by immunoSEQ multiplex PCR; TCRdb keeps only in-frame clonotypes and omits some of them. The V and J calls and clone size come from that table; D and trimming were worked out from the DNA. This sample carries 70,000 or so clones, approximately 86% of them seen once, and the ten largest clones take roughly 4%. Germline CDR1 and CDR2: MNHEY and SVGAGI. V lost 6 bases, J lost 4 bases, and 7 bases lay in between. This CDR3 is 11 amino acids long. The sample comprised peripheral blood. The source is a man between 45 and 60 years old with acute or convalescent COVID-19. The V call is TRBV6-5, the J call TRBJ2-7; D is unclear. The DNA for the CDR3 is TGTGCCAGCAGCTTCAGTTACGAGCAGTACTTC. Amino acid sequence: CASSFSYEQYF.